Shown below are 4 T cell receptor beta chains from a single sample sequenced in a study of T cell changes during pregnancy in multiple sclerosis. The protocol was immunoSEQ multiplex PCR, while the TCRdb copy is restricted to in-frame clones and leaves out a portion. The table records about 110,000 clones, 80% to 95% of them present only once. The sequencing here drew on peripheral blood, taken after pregnancy. These receptors were obtained from a female donor with multiple sclerosis, enrolled in a pregnancy study.

CDR3 region: CASRPIAGGRVTQYF. In DNA form, the CDR3 reads TGTGCCAGCAGACCGATAGCGGGGGGGCGGGTGACCCAGTACTTC. The chain couples TRBV5-6 to TRBJ2-5; 11 nucleotides agree with TRBD2. V shed 5 bases and J 7 bases; nucleotides not matched to a gene: 10. CDR1 SGHDT and CDR2 YYEEEE come from the germline V gene. The CDR3 is 15 amino acids.

The chain employs TRBV18 and TRBJ1-5, with 7 bases matching TRBD1. Germline trimming cut 4 bases from V and 4 bases from J; bases unmatched to any gene: 4. CDR1 is KGHSH, CDR2 LQKENI, per germline. This CDR3 spans 14 amino acids. The CDR3 region has the DNA TGTGCCAGCTCACTCCGGGACAGTAATCAGCCCCAGCATTTT. This gives the protein CASSLRDSNQPQHF. Drawing the rest from reference TRBV18 and TRBJ1-5, the complete variable domain is NAGVMQNPRHLVRRRGQEARLRCSPMKGHSHVYWYRQLPEEGLKFMVYLQKENIIDESGMPKERFSAEFPKEGPSILRIQQVVRGDSAAYFCASSLRDSNQPQHFGDGTRLSIL.

Here the CDR3 DNA reads TGCAGCGTTGAGGTTGCTTCGGTACTGAGGACCGGGGAGCTGTTTTTT. Protein sequence: CSVEVASVLRTGELFF. The chain recombines TRBV29-1 with TRBJ2-2; D is uncertain. Looked up from germline, CDR1 is SQVTM and CDR2 is ANQGSEA. V was trimmed by 3 bases and J by 5 bases, leaving 19 bases between them. The CDR3 covers 16 residues.

The chain recombines TRBV6-5 with TRBJ2-7; the match to TRBD1 covers 9 bases. V lost 5 bases to trimming and J lost 3 bases; unmatched junction nucleotides: 8. Germline CDR1 and CDR2: MNHEY and SVGAGI. The CDR3 sequence is 15 residues long. DNA for the CDR3: TGTGCCAGCAGTCAGCGGACAGGGGAGGGCTACGAGCAGTACTTC. As protein: CASSQRTGEGYEQYF.